The T cell receptor beta chain described here comes from a study of a mutant IDH1 vaccine in newly diagnosed glioma. Study-level results: Among all patients, vaccine-induced immune responses occurred in around 94%.

Time point given: baseline, week 1 (first vaccination visit). Treatment of the sample: pre-vaccination baseline after standard-of-care therapy. Each astrocytoma in the donors was new, WHO grade 3 or 4, IDH1-mutant and ATRX-lost. A single count supports this clone. No antigen is known for it. This CDR3 has 15 amino acids. Deletions cut 3 bases from V and 2 bases from J, with 14 bases between. Germline CDR1 reads SGHTS; CDR2 reads YDEGEE. Libraries were prepared by immunoSEQ multiplex PCR; TCRdb keeps only in-frame clonotypes and omits some of them. The table shows tens of thousands of clones, with over 65% occurring only once.

V gene TRBV5-8 combines with J gene TRBJ1-1; tentative D call: TRBD1 (5 bases). The sequence derives from a woman in her thirties or forties with glioma. The starting material was PBMCs, obtained from a glioma patient treated with radiotherapy, temozolomide or both. The CDR3 coding sequence is TGTGCCAGCAGCTCGTCCGGGACGGTCAACACTGAAGCTTTCTTT. Translating gives CASSSSGTVNTEAFF. The full variable domain, in which reference TRBV5-8 and TRBJ1-1 provide the parts outside the CDR3, is EAGVTQSPTHLIKTRGQQATLRCSPISGHTSVYWYQQALGLGLQFLLWYDEGEERNRGNFPPRFSGRQFPNYSSELNVNALELEDSALYLCASSSSGTVNTEAFFGQGTRLTVV.